This T cell receptor (beta chain) was recorded in a study of siplizumab effects on memory and regulatory T cells. Study-wide results and limits: Roughly 75-96% of proliferating CD4+ or CD8+ clones lacked an assignable naive or memory phenotype.

Trimming removed 4 bases at V and 6 bases at J, with 10 bases between. Germline values: CDR1 SGHDN, CDR2 FVKESK. The CDR3 contains 13 residues. Produced via immunoSEQ multiplex PCR; TCRdb's table is partial and in-frame only. This repertoire shows approximately 91,000 clones, roughly 94% found once; its top ten account for approximately 18%. To note about this clone: Its antigen remains unknown.

The sequencing sample was made of CD8+ T cells sorted from blood. This TCR was sampled from a human donor in good health. This chain joins TRBV14 and TRBJ2-1; D gene uncertain. The CDR3 DNA sequence: TGTGCCAGCAGCCCCAGCCCAGGCAATGAGCAGTTCTTC. This gives the protein CASSPSPGNEQFF.